This entry describes one TCR beta chain. The V gene's germline CDR1 is LGHDT and CDR2 YNNKEL (reference sequence). The V end lost 5 bases, the J end lost 3 bases, and 11 bases lay between the germline ends. The CDR3 extends over 14 amino acids. Some clones are missing from TCRdb's copy, which holds only in-frame ones; the method was immunoSEQ multiplex PCR. The table shows about 250,000 clones, with roughly 90% occurring only once. This sample stems from a study of blood T cell repertoires in COVID-19. For the study at large: Acute and convalescent COVID-19 samples came from the United States, Italy and Spain. T cells, B-cell-depleted T cells, or PBMCs provided the cDNA or gDNA that served as material.

Membership in each cohort depended on participant-reported clinical history. The source material was PBMCs or T cells enriched from blood (not recorded which). This TCR derives from a woman aged 25-40 years with acute COVID-19. The V and J genes are TRBV3-1 (or the pseudogene TRBV3-2) and TRBJ1-5, with D possibly being TRBD1 (6 bases). In nucleotides, the CDR3 is TGTGCCAGCAGCGCACAGGGTTACAATCAGCCCCAGCATTTT. Translating gives CASSAQGYNQPQHF.